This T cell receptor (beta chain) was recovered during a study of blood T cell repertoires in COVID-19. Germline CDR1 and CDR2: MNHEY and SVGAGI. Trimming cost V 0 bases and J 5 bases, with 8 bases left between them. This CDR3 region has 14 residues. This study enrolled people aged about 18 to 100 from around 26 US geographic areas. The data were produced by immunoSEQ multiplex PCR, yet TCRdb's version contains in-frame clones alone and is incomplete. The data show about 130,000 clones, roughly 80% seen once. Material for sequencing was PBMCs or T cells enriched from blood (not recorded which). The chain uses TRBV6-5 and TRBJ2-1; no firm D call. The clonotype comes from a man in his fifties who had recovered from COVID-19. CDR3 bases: TGTGCCAGCAGTTACTCGAGGCTTGACAATGAGCAGTTCTTC. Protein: CASSYSRLDNEQFF.